This T cell receptor (beta chain) was recovered during a study of cytomegalovirus exposure and HLA in healthy donors. Study-level results: With further analysis later on, most CMV-associated TCR beta chains appeared HLA-restricted. In a later analysis, V- and J-gene trimming of beta chains associated with a DCLRE1C missense variant, replicated independently. Analysis performed later showed TCR beta chains linked to HLA being more clonally expanded than equally common others. V segments that were indistinguishable, TRBV6-2 and TRBV6-3 among them, were omitted from analysis.

The CDR3 consists of 11 residues. V gave up 0 bases and J gave up 10 bases, with 6 bases separating them. Germline V gives CDR1 SEHNR, CDR2 FQNEAQ (reference sequence). The PCR contained 60 Vbeta and 13 Jbeta primers. The table came from immunoSEQ multiplex PCR; TCRdb's copy has only in-frame clones and leaves some out. This table has approximately 120,000 clones, over 70% appearing once. As concerns this clone: The antigen is not known.

Specimen: PBMCs. The origin of this receptor is a young man in good health and CMV-seropositive. The chain couples TRBV7-9 to TRBJ1-1; a possible D gene is TRBD1 (5 bases). The CDR3 coding sequence is TGTGCCAGCAGCTTAGCCGGGGGAGCTTTCTTT. It translates to CASSLAGGAFF.